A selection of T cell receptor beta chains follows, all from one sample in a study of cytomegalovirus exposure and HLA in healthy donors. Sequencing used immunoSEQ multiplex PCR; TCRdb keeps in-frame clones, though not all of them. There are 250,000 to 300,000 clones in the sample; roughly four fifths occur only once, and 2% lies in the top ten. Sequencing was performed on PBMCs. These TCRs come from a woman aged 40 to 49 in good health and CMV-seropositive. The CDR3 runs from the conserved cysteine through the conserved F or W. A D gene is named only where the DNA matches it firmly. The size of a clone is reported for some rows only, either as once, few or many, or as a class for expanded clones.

cdr3_aa: CASQLAVSTDTQYF; cdr3_nt: TGTGCCAGCCAACTAGCGGTGAGCACAGATACGCAGTATTTT; j_call: TRBJ2-3; clone_size: .; v_call: TRBV2; cdr3_length: 14; d_call: TRBD2
cdr3_aa: CASSQDFGRGRGLKNTEAFF; cdr3_nt: TGTGCCAGCAGCCAAGATTTTGGTCGGGGTAGGGGGCTAAAGAACACTGAAGCTTTCTTT; j_call: TRBJ1-1; clone_size: few; v_call: TRBV14; cdr3_length: 20; d_call: TRBD1
cdr3_aa: CASTTRRTGISNQPQHF; cdr3_nt: TGTGCCAGCACCACCCGAAGGACAGGGATTAGCAATCAGCCCCAGCATTTT; j_call: TRBJ1-5; clone_size: .; v_call: TRBV2; cdr3_length: 17; d_call: TRBD1
cdr3_aa: CASSPGLAGEYEQYF; cdr3_nt: TGTGCCAGCAGCCCTGGACTAGCGGGTGAATACGAGCAGTACTTC; j_call: TRBJ2-7; clone_size: .; v_call: TRBV5-4; cdr3_length: 15; d_call: TRBD2
cdr3_aa: CASSGGLAGVGYEQYF; cdr3_nt: TGTGCCAGCAGCGGAGGACTAGCGGGTGTAGGCTACGAGCAGTACTTC; j_call: TRBJ2-7; clone_size: .; v_call: TRBV7-2; cdr3_length: 16; d_call: TRBD2
cdr3_aa: CASRSGNTIYF; cdr3_nt: TGTGCCAGCCGCTCTGGAAACACCATATATTTT; j_call: TRBJ1-3; clone_size: .; v_call: TRBV19; cdr3_length: 11; d_call: .
cdr3_aa: CASSFLGLAGAYEQYF; cdr3_nt: TGTGCCAGCAGCTTCCTCGGACTAGCGGGCGCCTACGAGCAGTACTTC; j_call: TRBJ2-7; clone_size: .; v_call: TRBV5-8; cdr3_length: 16; d_call: TRBD2
cdr3_aa: CASSLGSGESQPDTQYF; cdr3_nt: TGTGCCAGCAGTTTAGGGAGCGGTGAGTCCCAACCAGATACGCAGTATTTT; j_call: TRBJ2-3; clone_size: .; v_call: TRBV27; cdr3_length: 17; d_call: .
cdr3_aa: CASSIGTGYYEQYF; cdr3_nt: TGTGCCAGTAGTATCGGGACAGGATACTACGAGCAGTACTTC; j_call: TRBJ2-7; clone_size: .; v_call: TRBV19; cdr3_length: 14; d_call: TRBD1
cdr3_aa: CASSIAHSGTGEETQYF; cdr3_nt: TGTGCCAGTAGTATAGCTCATTCCGGGACAGGGGAAGAGACCCAGTACTTC; j_call: TRBJ2-5; clone_size: .; v_call: TRBV19; cdr3_length: 17; d_call: TRBD1
cdr3_aa: CASSYPGLAGANEQYF; cdr3_nt: TGTGCCAGCAGTTACCCAGGACTAGCGGGAGCGAACGAGCAGTACTTC; j_call: TRBJ2-7; clone_size: .; v_call: TRBV6-5; cdr3_length: 16; d_call: TRBD2
cdr3_aa: CASSLAFMASGREGLGYEQYF; cdr3_nt: TGTGCCAGCAGCTTAGCGTTTATGGCTAGCGGGAGGGAGGGACTGGGCTACGAGCAGTACTTC; j_call: TRBJ2-7; clone_size: .; v_call: TRBV7-2; cdr3_length: 21; d_call: TRBD2
cdr3_aa: CASSPGQGPSEQYF; cdr3_nt: TGTGCCAGCTCACCGGGACAGGGGCCCTCCGAGCAGTACTTC; j_call: TRBJ2-7; clone_size: .; v_call: TRBV18; cdr3_length: 14; d_call: TRBD1
cdr3_aa: CASSESLRFAGNTIYF; cdr3_nt: TGTGCCAGCAGTGAAAGCTTGCGATTCGCGGGAAACACCATATATTTT; j_call: TRBJ1-3; clone_size: .; v_call: TRBV6-1; cdr3_length: 16; d_call: .
cdr3_aa: CSVEWARGYGYTF; cdr3_nt: TGCAGCGTTGAATGGGCCCGGGGGTATGGCTACACCTTC; j_call: TRBJ1-2; clone_size: .; v_call: TRBV29-1; cdr3_length: 13; d_call: .
cdr3_aa: CASSLGLAGAAEQFF; cdr3_nt: TGCGCCAGCAGCCTAGGACTAGCGGGAGCAGCTGAGCAGTTCTTC; j_call: TRBJ2-1; clone_size: once; v_call: TRBV4-3; cdr3_length: 15; d_call: TRBD2
cdr3_aa: CASSAHMNTEAFF; cdr3_nt: TGTGCCAGCAGTGCCCACATGAACACTGAAGCTTTCTTT; j_call: TRBJ1-1; clone_size: .; v_call: TRBV27; cdr3_length: 13; d_call: .
cdr3_aa: CASSLDVGQGQNTEAFF; cdr3_nt: TGTGCCAGCAGCTTGGACGTGGGACAGGGGCAGAACACTGAAGCTTTCTTT; j_call: TRBJ1-1; clone_size: few; v_call: TRBV5-8; cdr3_length: 17; d_call: TRBD1
cdr3_aa: CASSPRQGGETQYF; cdr3_nt: TGTGCCAGCAGCCCCAGGCAGGGAGGAGAGACCCAGTACTTC; j_call: TRBJ2-5; clone_size: .; v_call: TRBV7-9; cdr3_length: 14; d_call: .
cdr3_aa: CASSATGSGEQYF; cdr3_nt: TGTGCCAGCAGTGCCACAGGGTCCGGCGAGCAGTACTTC; j_call: TRBJ2-7; clone_size: few; v_call: TRBV25-1; cdr3_length: 13; d_call: .
cdr3_aa: CASRMTGLETQYF; cdr3_nt: TGTGCCAGCAGGATGACAGGGTTAGAGACCCAGTACTTC; j_call: TRBJ2-5; clone_size: once; v_call: TRBV6-5; cdr3_length: 13; d_call: TRBD1
cdr3_aa: CACLTHRDTGRTQYF; cdr3_nt: TGTGCCTGCCTCACACACCGGGACACCGGACGGACCCAGTACTTC; j_call: TRBJ2-5; clone_size: once; v_call: TRBV30; cdr3_length: 15; d_call: .
cdr3_aa: CAWRRQGNQPQHF; cdr3_nt: TGTGCCTGGAGAAGACAGGGCAATCAGCCCCAGCATTTT; j_call: TRBJ1-5; clone_size: few; v_call: TRBV30; cdr3_length: 13; d_call: .
cdr3_aa: CATLPGRAGNSPLHF; cdr3_nt: TGTGCCACCCTACCTGGACGAGCGGGGAATTCACCCCTCCACTTT; j_call: TRBJ1-6; clone_size: .; v_call: TRBV28; cdr3_length: 15; d_call: .
cdr3_aa: CASSSFSDSTFNEQFF; cdr3_nt: TGCGCCAGCAGCTCCTTCTCTGATAGCACTTTCAATGAGCAGTTCTTC; j_call: TRBJ2-1; clone_size: .; v_call: TRBV5-1; cdr3_length: 16; d_call: .
cdr3_aa: CASSLAGGQNTGELFF; cdr3_nt: TGTGCCAGCAGCTTGGCGGGAGGGCAGAACACCGGGGAGCTGTTTTTT; j_call: TRBJ2-2; clone_size: .; v_call: TRBV7-7; cdr3_length: 16; d_call: TRBD2
cdr3_aa: CASSPTVSNEKLFF; cdr3_nt: TGTGCCAGCTCACCGACAGTTTCTAATGAAAAACTGTTTTTT; j_call: TRBJ1-4; clone_size: .; v_call: TRBV18; cdr3_length: 14; d_call: .
cdr3_aa: CAWSVPSGRSNEQFF; cdr3_nt: TGTGCCTGGAGTGTACCGAGCGGGCGCAGCAATGAGCAGTTCTTC; j_call: TRBJ2-1; clone_size: once; v_call: TRBV30; cdr3_length: 15; d_call: .
cdr3_aa: CASSATGTGREQYF; cdr3_nt: TGTGCCAGCAGCGCCACCGGGACAGGGCGCGAGCAGTACTTC; j_call: TRBJ2-7; clone_size: .; v_call: TRBV25-1; cdr3_length: 14; d_call: TRBD1
cdr3_aa: CASSLGEGSGVTVRNIQYF; cdr3_nt: TGTGCCAGCAGCTTGGGGGAAGGAAGCGGGGTCACTGTGCGAAACATTCAGTACTTC; j_call: TRBJ2-4; clone_size: .; v_call: TRBV5-6; cdr3_length: 19; d_call: TRBD2
cdr3_aa: CAISGTSGRYNEQFF; cdr3_nt: TGTGCCATCAGCGGGACTAGCGGGAGATACAATGAGCAGTTCTTC; j_call: TRBJ2-1; clone_size: once; v_call: TRBV10-3; cdr3_length: 15; d_call: TRBD2
cdr3_aa: CAWNGGGSPLHF; cdr3_nt: TGTGCCTGGAATGGTGGAGGTTCACCCCTCCACTTT; j_call: TRBJ1-6; clone_size: .; v_call: TRBV30; cdr3_length: 12; d_call: .
cdr3_aa: CASSLASGANVLTF; cdr3_nt: TGTGCCAGCAGCTTGGCATCGGGGGCCAACGTCCTGACTTTC; j_call: TRBJ2-6; clone_size: few; v_call: TRBV13; cdr3_length: 14; d_call: .
cdr3_aa: CASSKRTGMNTEAFF; cdr3_nt: TGTGCCAGCAGCAAACGGACAGGGATGAACACTGAAGCTTTCTTT; j_call: TRBJ1-1; clone_size: .; v_call: TRBV11-2; cdr3_length: 15; d_call: TRBD1
cdr3_aa: CASSKGLAGGEDTQYF; cdr3_nt: TGTGCCAGCAGTAAGGGACTAGCGGGAGGGGAAGATACGCAGTATTTT; j_call: TRBJ2-3; clone_size: few; v_call: TRBV28; cdr3_length: 16; d_call: TRBD2
cdr3_aa: CASTGHPDNEQFF; cdr3_nt: TGTGCCAGCACCGGACACCCCGACAATGAGCAGTTCTTC; j_call: TRBJ2-1; clone_size: .; v_call: TRBV2; cdr3_length: 13; d_call: .
cdr3_aa: CATSRGGTGNTEAFF; cdr3_nt: TGTGCCACCAGCAGGGGCGGGACAGGGAACACTGAAGCTTTCTTT; j_call: TRBJ1-1; clone_size: .; v_call: TRBV15; cdr3_length: 15; d_call: TRBD1
cdr3_aa: CAWGQVTGRGNTIYF; cdr3_nt: TGTGCCTGGGGGCAAGTGACAGGACGAGGAAACACCATATATTTT; j_call: TRBJ1-3; clone_size: .; v_call: TRBV30; cdr3_length: 15; d_call: .
cdr3_aa: CASSLELAGGRDEQFF; cdr3_nt: TGTGCCAGCAGCTTAGAACTAGCGGGAGGAAGGGATGAGCAGTTCTTC; j_call: TRBJ2-1; clone_size: few; v_call: TRBV7-2; cdr3_length: 16; d_call: TRBD2
cdr3_aa: CASSRRSQSTQETQYF; cdr3_nt: TGTGCCAGCAGCCGGAGGTCCCAGAGCACCCAAGAGACCCAGTACTTC; j_call: TRBJ2-5; clone_size: .; v_call: TRBV28; cdr3_length: 16; d_call: .